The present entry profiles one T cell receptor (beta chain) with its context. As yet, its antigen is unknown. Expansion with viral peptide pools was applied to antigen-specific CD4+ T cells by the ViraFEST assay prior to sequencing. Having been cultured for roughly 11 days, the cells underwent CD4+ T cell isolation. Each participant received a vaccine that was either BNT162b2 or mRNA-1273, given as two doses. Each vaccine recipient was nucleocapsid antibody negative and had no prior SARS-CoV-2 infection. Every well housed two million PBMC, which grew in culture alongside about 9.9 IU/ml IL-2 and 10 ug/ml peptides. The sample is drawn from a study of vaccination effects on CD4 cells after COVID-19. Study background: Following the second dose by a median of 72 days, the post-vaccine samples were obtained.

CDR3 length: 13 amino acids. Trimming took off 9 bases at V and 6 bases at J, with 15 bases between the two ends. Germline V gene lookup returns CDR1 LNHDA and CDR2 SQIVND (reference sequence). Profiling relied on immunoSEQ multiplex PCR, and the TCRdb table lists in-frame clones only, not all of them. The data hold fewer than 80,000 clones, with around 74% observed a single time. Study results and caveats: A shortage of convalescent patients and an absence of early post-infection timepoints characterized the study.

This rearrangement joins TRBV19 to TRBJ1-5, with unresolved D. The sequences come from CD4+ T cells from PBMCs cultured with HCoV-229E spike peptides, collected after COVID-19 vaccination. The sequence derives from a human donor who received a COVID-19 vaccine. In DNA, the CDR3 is TGTGCCAGCCGGACGGTGGGCGGTCAGCCCCAGCATTTT. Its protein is CASRTVGGQPQHF.